Presented here are 21 T cell receptor beta chains from one specimen sequenced in a study of spatial heterogeneity in lung cancer. Via MiXCR, TCRdb re-called the 5' RACE reads, giving one row per CDR3 protein. This sample carries under 7,000 distinct CDR3 sequences, roughly an eighth of them seen once, and the ten largest clones take 15% to 20%. The time point here: sample taken at primary tumor resection. Whole RNA, which was extracted from tumor, nontumor lung tissue or frozen PBMC, was sequenced without any cell sorting. Source: normal lung tissue next to the tumor, taken at surgery. Receptors were obtained from a male donor with early-stage non-small cell lung cancer.

This clonotype is judged medium-sized. This chain joins TRBV29-1 and TRBJ1-4, with D possibly being TRBD1 (5 bases). The CDR3 consists of 14 residues. V lost 6 bases and J 0 bases, leaving 11 bases between the germline ends. Germline assignment: CDR1 SQVTM and CDR2 ANQGSEA. The CDR3 region is CSVGPGATNEKLFF. The DNA for the CDR3 is TGCAGCGTGGGACCTGGTGCAACTAATGAAAAACTGTTTTTT.

The chain is built from TRBV3-1 and TRBJ1-5; D is unresolved. Germline V gives CDR1 LGHDT, CDR2 YNNKEL (reference sequence). The CDR3 has 12 residues. Trimming removed 1 base at V and 11 bases at J, with 9 bases between. DNA of the CDR3: TGTGCCAGCAGCCAAGGCCGTTGGGCCCAGCATTTT. Protein sequence: CASSQGRWAQHF.

This chain connects TRBV21-1 to TRBJ2-5; TRBD2, the table's D call, lacks a check against the DNA. TRBV21-1 is a pseudogene locus. The CDR3 contains 17 residues. The DNA of the CDR3 is TGTGCCAGCAGCAAGTACCTAGCGGGGAGAGGTGAAGAGACCCAGTACTTC. Its translation is CASSKYLAGRGEETQYF.

In its sample, this clonotype is medium-sized. The rearrangement links TRBV20-1 to TRBJ2-3, with 12 nucleotides matching TRBD2. The V and J ends lost 7 bases and 6 bases, in that order; junction bases with no gene match: 17. Germline loops: CDR1 DFQATT, CDR2 SNEGSKA (reference sequence). CDR3 length: 17 amino acids. The CDR3 here is CSVNTPRLAGERDTQYF. CDR3 DNA sequence: TGCAGTGTCAACACGCCCCGACTAGCGGGAGAGCGGGATACGCAGTATTTT.

This clonotype has a count of ten or more. Written as DNA, the CDR3 is TGTGCCAGCAGCCACGGGACTTACACCTCTGGGGCCAACGTCCTGACTTTC. Its translation is CASSHGTYTSGANVLTF. The gene calls are TRBV5-8 and TRBJ2-6, with D maybe TRBD2 (6 bases). The germline V gene encodes CDR1 SGHTS and CDR2 YDEGEE. Between the trimmed V and J ends, which lost 4 bases and 0 bases, there was a span of 14 bases. CDR3 size: 17 residues. Combining the CDR3 with reference TRBV5-8 and TRBJ2-6 gives the whole variable domain EAGVTQSPTHLIKTRGQQATLRCSPISGHTSVYWYQQALGLGLQFLLWYDEGEERNRGNFPPRFSGRQFPNYSSELNVNALELEDSALYLCASSHGTYTSGANVLTFGAGSRLTVL.

This clonotype was seen only a few times. The chain joins TRBV5-1 to TRBJ1-1; 10 nucleotides match TRBD1. The V gene end was trimmed by 2 bases and the J gene end by 1 base; junction bases not matched to a gene: 2. CDR1 is SGHRS and CDR2 is YFSETQ in the germline V gene. The CDR3 has 15 residues. The CDR3 nucleotides are TGCGCCAGCAGCTTAGGGACAGGGGCGAACACTGAAGCTTTCTTT. It translates to CASSLGTGANTEAFF.

Relative to its sample, this clonotype is medium-sized. J is TRBJ2-2 and V is TRBV5-6; 10 bases are shared with TRBD2. The CDR3 extends over 16 amino acids. CDR1 is SGHDT and CDR2 is YYEEEE in the germline V gene. J lost 4 bases, V lost 2 bases, and 5 bases had no gene match. CDR3 sequence (DNA): TGTGCCAGCAGCTTCGGGATAGCGGGAGGCACCGGGGAGCTGTTTTTT. Its translation: CASSFGIAGGTGELFF.

The genes are TRBV2 and TRBJ1-2, with D perhaps TRBD1 (5 bases). The ends were cut back, 4 bases at V and 4 bases at J, with 10 bases in the middle. The germline V gene has CDR1 SNHLY and CDR2 FYNNEI. The CDR3 loop spans 13 amino acids. CDR3 residues: CASSGGTGYGYTF. CDR3 in DNA: TGTGCCAGCAGTGGTGGGACTGGCTATGGCTACACCTTC.

This clonotype was seen ten or more times. This chain connects TRBV6-1 to TRBJ2-3, with a tentative D call TRBD1 (6 bases). Germline V gene data show CDR1 as MNHNS and CDR2 as SASEGT. The V gene lost 6 bases and the J gene lost 0 bases, with 13 bases spanning the gap. The CDR3 consists of 15 residues. The CDR3 DNA sequence: TGTGCCAGCAGCTCTAGGACAGATAGCACAGATACGCAGTATTTT. Translation: CASSSRTDSTDTQYF.

This clonotype came up many times. The V gene is TRBV28, the J gene TRBJ2-6; TRBD2 aligns across 7 bases. CDR3 size: 18 residues. Germline lookup yields CDR1 MDHEN and CDR2 SYDVKM. The V gene end was trimmed by 3 bases and the J gene end by 4 bases; junction bases not matched to a gene: 12. The CDR3 loop is CASSFELGGARGANVLTF. For the CDR3, the DNA is TGTGCCAGCAGTTTTGAATTGGGAGGGGCGAGGGGGGCCAACGTCCTGACTTTC.

This clonotype was counted many times. The V and J genes are TRBV7-8 and TRBJ2-1, with D possibly TRBD2 on 5 matching bases. Per the germline V gene, CDR1 is SGHVS and CDR2 is FQNEAQ. CDR3 length: 15 amino acids. The V and J ends lost 4 bases and 0 bases respectively, with 10 bases between them. The CDR3 bases are TGTGCCAGCAGCTCTCGGGCGGGCTCCTACAATGAGCAGTTCTTC. Encoded protein: CASSSRAGSYNEQFF. The complete variable domain, with remaining parts taken from reference TRBV7-8 and TRBJ2-1, reads GAGVSQSPRYKVAKRGQDVALRCDPISGHVSLFWYQQALGQGPEFLTYFQNEAQLDKSGLPSDRFFAERPEGSVSTLKIQRTQQEDSAVYLCASSSRAGSYNEQFFGPGTRLTVL.

This clonotype was counted many times. This chain connects TRBV30 to TRBJ1-4; the match to TRBD1 covers 7 bases. V was clipped by 2 bases and J by 5 bases; unmatched bases: 8. Germline values: CDR1 GTSNPN, CDR2 SVGIG (reference sequence). This CDR3 is 15 amino acids long. For the CDR3, the DNA is TGTGCCTGGAGTTTCTTGGACAGGTTCAATGAAAAACTGTTTTTT. It codes for CAWSFLDRFNEKLFF.

This clonotype rates as medium-sized. The chain combines TRBV13 with TRBJ2-1; possibly TRBD2 for D (6 bases). CDR3 length equals 16 residues. Germline CDR1 and CDR2: PRHDT and FYEKMQ (reference sequence). V gave up 0 bases and J gave up 7 bases, with 16 bases separating them. In DNA, the CDR3 is TGTGCCAGCAGCTTAGGCCCGGGACTTTGGAGTAATGAGCAGTTCTTC. Translated: CASSLGPGLWSNEQFF.

This clonotype has a count of ten or more. The gene calls are TRBV12-3 or TRBV12-4 and TRBJ1-1, with D unclear. The V end lost 0 bases, the J end lost 4 bases, and 9 bases lay between the germline ends. The CDR3 loop spans 14 amino acids. For the CDR3, the DNA is TGTGCCAGCAGTTTAGCGCGGGGAGTCACTGAAGCTTTCTTT. Amino acids: CASSLARGVTEAFF.

This clonotype is labeled large. The junction does not match germline at one end; this may be a read error. The rearrangement uses TRBV7-7 and TRBJ2-5, with a possible D match to TRBD2 (5 bases). Germline CDR1 and CDR2: SSHAT and FNYEAQ (reference sequence). CDR3 length equals 15 residues. Written as DNA, the CDR3 is TGTGCTAGCAGCGGCCCCCGAGGCAGTCAAGAGACCCAGTACTTC. Translating it yields CASSGPRGSQETQYF. Full variable domain (rest looked up from reference TRBV7-7 and TRBJ2-5): GAGVSQSPRYKVTKRGQDVTLRCDPISSHATLYWYQQALGQGPEFLTYFNYEAQPDKSGLPSDRFSAERPEGSISTLTIQRTEQRDSAMYRCASSGPRGSQETQYFGPGTRLLVL.

By share of the sample, this clonotype is medium-sized. This chain joins TRBV24-1 and TRBJ2-1; TRBD1 agrees at 7 bases. Germline CDR1 is KGHDR and CDR2 is SFDVKD. The CDR3 has 15 residues. Unmatched junction bases numbered 9, after V lost 6 bases and J lost 5 bases. The CDR3 here is CATSPLRGNNNEQFF. As DNA, the CDR3 is TGTGCCACCAGTCCCCTCAGGGGGAATAACAATGAGCAGTTCTTC.

Ten or more counts support this clonotype. The V and J genes are TRBV7-2 and TRBJ2-2; D not resolved. Trimming removed 1 base at V and 5 bases at J, with 8 bases between. Per germline, CDR1 SGHTA and CDR2 FQGNSA. The CDR3 contains 14 residues. CDR3 bases: TGTGCCAGCAGCTTAGTGCGTGTGACCGGGGAGCTGTTTTTT. Translated, it gives CASSLVRVTGELFF.

This clonotype is deemed medium-sized (0.01 to 0.1%). The chain uses TRBV3-1 and TRBJ2-2, with a weak D call TRBD2 (5 bases). Trimming pared 2 bases from V and 0 bases from J, leaving 16 bases between. The length of the CDR3 is 18 residues. From germline, CDR1 is LGHDT and CDR2 YNNKEL (reference sequence). The CDR3 region has the DNA TGTGCCAGCAGCCAACTCGTACTAGAGAAGGCGAACACCGGGGAGCTGTTTTTT. Translation gives CASSQLVLEKANTGELFF.

This clonotype is categorized as medium-sized. The chain links TRBV13 to TRBJ2-3, with 12 positions matching TRBD2. V shed 2 bases and J 2 bases; nucleotides not matched to a gene: 5. Germline CDR1 and CDR2: PRHDT and FYEKMQ (reference sequence). The CDR3 contains 17 residues. CDR3 nucleotide sequence: TGTGCCAGCAGCTTACGGACTAGCGGGAACCCCACAGATACGCAGTATTTT. This encodes CASSLRTSGNPTDTQYF.

At least ten counts were recorded for this clonotype. The chain links TRBV6-6 to TRBJ1-2; no clear D. The CDR3 consists of 14 residues. Trimming left V 7 bases short and J 4 bases short, with 16 bases between. The V gene's germline CDR1 is MNHNY and CDR2 SVGAGI (reference sequence). For the CDR3, the DNA is TGTGCCAGCACCCTAAACAGTCCTGGCTATGGCTACACCTTC. It is translated as CASTLNSPGYGYTF.

This clonotype has more than one count but fewer than ten. The chain carries TRBV10-3 and TRBJ2-2; 12 bases agree with TRBD1. CDR1 and CDR2 (germline): ENHRY, SYGVKD. The CDR3 contains 16 residues. Unmatched junction bases numbered 8, after V lost 7 bases and J lost 5 bases. CDR3: CAITNPGQGATGELFF. CDR3 nucleotide sequence: TGTGCCATCACCAATCCGGGACAGGGGGCGACCGGGGAGCTGTTTTTT.